This T cell receptor (beta chain) was found in a study of cytomegalovirus exposure and HLA in healthy donors. Both 60 Vbeta primers and 13 Jbeta primers went into the PCR. Repertoires were generated with immunoSEQ multiplex PCR, while TCRdb's copy carries only in-frame clones and drops some. The data hold approximately 190,000 clones, with roughly 70% observed a single time. Regarding the study as a whole: Highly shared variants forming one cluster were likely a sequencing artifact.

As for this clone: Its specificity is unknown.

The specimen was PBMCs. This clonotype was obtained from a woman in her 30s in good health and CMV-seronegative.

In DNA form, the CDR3 reads TGTGCCAGCAGTTACGGAGAGACCCAGTACTTC. Its translation: CASSYGETQYF. This chain connects TRBV6-1 to TRBJ2-5; D ambiguous. Germline-derived CDR1 and CDR2 are MNHNS and SASEGT. Trimming took 5 bases from V and 4 from J, leaving 5 bases between them. The CDR3 consists of 11 residues.